The 29 T cell receptor beta chains below were found in one sample sequenced in a study of beta chain features in type 1 diabetes. Expressed TCRB transcripts got sequenced, as all isolated RNA was reverse transcribed. Repertoires were generated with immunoSEQ multiplex PCR, while TCRdb's copy carries only in-frame clones and drops some. The sample has about 290,000 clones, around 7.8% seen once. Sequenced: central memory CD4+ T cells from blood. Every receptor here comes from a woman aged 18-29 years in good health.

This chain uses TRBV27 with TRBJ2-6; D is perhaps TRBD1 (5 bases). Per the germline V gene, CDR1 is MNHEY and CDR2 is SMNVEV (reference sequence). The CDR3 is made up of 13 amino acids. Trimming took off 10 bases at V and 4 bases at J, with 11 bases between the two ends. Here the CDR3 DNA reads TGTGCCACCAGGGCGACCGGGGCCAACGTCCTGACTTTC. This sequence encodes CATRATGANVLTF.

This clone was seen ten or more times. In DNA form, the CDR3 reads TGTGCCAGCAGTTGGGACAGTTACTATGGCTACACCTTC. Amino acids: CASSWDSYYGYTF. The V and J genes are TRBV13 and TRBJ1-2, with 7 bases matching TRBD1. The CDR3 spans 13 residues. J gave up 3 bases and V 6 bases, and 4 bases lay outside the gene matches. Germline V CDR1 and CDR2: PRHDT, FYEKMQ (reference sequence).

This clone was found once. The V gene is TRBV4-3, the J gene TRBJ2-2; D uncertain. The germline V and J ends were trimmed by 2 bases and 4 bases, with 5 bases remaining between them. Germline V gene lookup returns CDR1 LGHNA and CDR2 YSLEER. The CDR3 sequence is 13 residues long. In nucleotides, the CDR3 is TGCGCCAGCAGCCAATATACCACCGGGGAGCTGTTTTTT. This codes for CASSQYTTGELFF.

The rearrangement uses TRBV29-1 and TRBJ1-2; TRBD1 matches at 11 bases. Trimming took 5 bases from V and 5 from J; bases not matched to a gene: 4. Germline assignment: CDR1 SQVTM and CDR2 ANQGSEA. The CDR3 has 13 residues. The CDR3 protein is CSVTGQGAYGYTF. The CDR3, as DNA: TGCAGCGTTACCGGACAGGGGGCGTATGGCTACACCTTC.

This chain joins TRBV9 and TRBJ2-7, with 7 bases identical to TRBD1. Germline CDR1 and CDR2: SGDLS and YYNGEE. The V gene end was trimmed by 4 bases and the J gene end by 6 bases; junction bases not matched to a gene: 7. This CDR3 has 13 amino acids. This CDR3 reads CASSSGAGGEQYF. The DNA of the CDR3 is TGTGCCAGCAGCTCTGGGGCAGGGGGCGAGCAGTACTTC. The variable domain in full, completed from reference TRBV9 and TRBJ2-7, reads DSGVTQTPKHLITATGQRVTLRCSPRSGDLSVYWYQQSLDQGLQFLIQYYNGEERAKGNILERFSAQQFPDLHSELNLSSLELGDSALYFCASSSGAGGEQYFGPGTRLTVT.

The rearrangement joins TRBV7-6 to TRBJ2-7, with D perhaps matching TRBD1 (8 bases). In germline, CDR1 is SGHVS, CDR2 FNYEAQ. V was pared by 5 bases and J by 13 bases, with 21 bases between. The CDR3 loop spans 13 amino acids. The CDR3 DNA is TGTGCCAGCAGCCTACAAGGGGGGGACAGGTTATACGTC. This sequence encodes CASSLQGGDRLYV.

This clone was detected only a few times. This chain links TRBV7-9 with TRBJ1-5; D is unclear. In germline, CDR1 is SEHNR, CDR2 FQNEAQ (reference sequence). The CDR3 loop spans 13 amino acids. The ends were cut back, 2 bases at V and 9 bases at J, with 11 bases in the middle. The DNA of the CDR3 is TGTGCCAGCAGCTTAAAAGCGGAGCTGCCCCAGCATTTT. This codes for CASSLKAELPQHF.

This clone was detected a few times. J is TRBJ2-1 and V is TRBV27; 7 bases map to TRBD2. CDR3 size: 19 residues. V lost 2 bases to trimming and J lost 2 bases; unmatched junction nucleotides: 15. Germline assignment: CDR1 MNHEY and CDR2 SMNVEV (reference sequence). The CDR3 is CASSLIRLGGGLPYNEQFF. The CDR3 DNA sequence: TGTGCCAGCAGTTTAATTCGACTGGGCGGGGGATTGCCCTACAATGAGCAGTTCTTC.

This clone was found many times. The sample carries other DNA sequences with the same CDR3. V usage is TRBV29-1 and J usage is TRBJ1-4, with D unclear. The CDR3 is 10 residues long. Germline V gene lookup returns CDR1 SQVTM and CDR2 ANQGSEA. With 7 bases removed from V and 6 bases from J, the gap between germline ends came to 6 bases. The CDR3 spells CSAGDEKLFF. CDR3 in DNA: TGCAGCGCCGGAGATGAAAAACTGTTTTTT.

This clone was seen only a few times. V and J are TRBV7-8 and TRBJ1-2; D unclear. CDR3 size: 18 residues. Germline CDR1 SGHVS, CDR2 FQNEAQ. Trimming cost V 0 bases and J 0 bases, with 17 bases left between them. The CDR3: CASSLARAAGPTNYGYTF. The CDR3 coding sequence is TGTGCCAGCAGCTTAGCGAGGGCCGCAGGCCCAACTAACTATGGCTACACCTTC.

V gene TRBV5-1 combines with J gene TRBJ2-1; unclear D gene. Germline values: CDR1 SGHRS, CDR2 YFSETQ. This CDR3 is built from 15 residues. Trimming removed 2 bases from V and 0 bases from J, with 9 bases in between. The CDR3 sequence is CASSFDFSSYNEQFF. The CDR3 DNA reads TGCGCCAGCAGCTTCGATTTCAGCTCCTACAATGAGCAGTTCTTC.

This clone was counted only a few times. The V and J genes are TRBV7-2 and TRBJ2-4; TRBD1 is a possible D gene (6 bases). The germline V and J ends were trimmed by 2 bases and 5 bases, with 10 bases remaining between them. The CDR3 is 14 residues long. Germline CDR1 and CDR2: SGHTA and FQGNSA. The CDR3 DNA reads as TGTGCCAGCAGCTTAAGGGCAGGGGAAAACATTCAGTACTTC. Amino acids: CASSLRAGENIQYF.

In this sample, this clone turned up a few times. The CDR3 reads CASLPRGTVGNQPQHF. The CDR3, as DNA: TGTGCCAGTCTCCCACGAGGGACAGTGGGAAATCAGCCCCAGCATTTT. This rearrangement joins TRBV19 to TRBJ1-5, with 7 bases aligning to TRBD1. J lost 4 bases, V lost 8 bases, and 14 bases had no gene match. The CDR3 is 16 residues long. Germline loops: CDR1 LNHDA, CDR2 SQIVND (reference sequence).

This clone occurred many times. The chain employs TRBV19 and TRBJ1-5; D might be TRBD1 (5 bases). CDR1 and CDR2 (germline): LNHDA, SQIVND (reference sequence). V was shortened by 7 bases and J by 6 bases, with 16 bases between the two germline ends. CDR3 length: 14 residues. The CDR3 DNA is TGTGCCAGTAACCGGGCCCTTAGGGGTCAGCCCCAGCATTTT. Protein sequence: CASNRALRGQPQHF.

The rearrangement links TRBV4-1 to TRBJ2-3; D may be TRBD1 or TRBD2 (5 bases each). Trimming took 2 bases from V and 4 from J, leaving 16 bases between them. CDR1 and CDR2 (germline): MGHRA, YSYEKL. This CDR3 region has 16 residues. The CDR3 protein is CASSQLPTLGADTQYF. The CDR3, as DNA: TGCGCCAGCAGCCAACTTCCCACCTTGGGGGCAGATACGCAGTATTTT.

This clone has a count of ten or more. J is TRBJ2-5 and V is TRBV5-4; 8 positions match TRBD2. The CDR3 loop spans 16 amino acids. Germline V gene sequence: CDR1 SGHNT, CDR2 YYREEE (reference sequence). The ends lost 0 bases at V and 2 bases at J; junction bases unmatched: 6. CDR3 protein: CASSLAQRGPQETQYF. CDR3 DNA sequence: TGTGCCAGCAGCTTGGCTCAGCGGGGGCCGCAAGAGACCCAGTACTTC.

V usage is TRBV30 and J usage is TRBJ2-1; 12 nucleotides agree with TRBD2. Germline-derived CDR1 and CDR2 are GTSNPN and SVGIG (reference sequence). The CDR3 contains 15 residues. V shed 1 base and J 6 bases; nucleotides not matched to a gene: 4. In nucleotides, the CDR3 is TGTGCCTGGAGTGGACTAGCGGGAGTTAGCAATGAGCAGTTCTTC. Translated, it gives CAWSGLAGVSNEQFF.

Only a few counts were recorded for this clone. The chain combines TRBV30 with TRBJ2-1, with a tentative D call TRBD1 (6 bases). V was cut by 0 bases and J by 4 bases, with 10 bases left in between. The CDR3 consists of 14 residues. In germline, CDR1 is GTSNPN, CDR2 SVGIG (reference sequence). The CDR3 reads CAWSVTGPYNEQFF. In nucleotides, the CDR3 is TGTGCCTGGAGTGTCACAGGGCCTTACAATGAGCAGTTCTTC.

This chain uses TRBV29-1 with TRBJ2-2; D uncertain. This CDR3 has 15 residues. Germline CDR1 is SQVTM and CDR2 is ANQGSEA. Trimming cost V 6 bases and J 6 bases, with 20 bases left between them. As DNA, the CDR3 is TGCAGCGTCCCCGGTCCCGATAACGCGCCCGGGGAGCTGTTTTTT. It translates to CSVPGPDNAPGELFF.

The table lists this clone with a few counts. This rearrangement joins TRBV7-2 to TRBJ1-5; 7 positions match TRBD1. The V and J ends lost 1 base and 3 bases, in that order; junction bases with no gene match: 6. Germline V gene sequence: CDR1 SGHTA, CDR2 FQGNSA. The CDR3 has 16 residues. The CDR3 DNA reads TGTGCCAGCAGCTTAGGAGCAGGGGGACCCAATCAGCCCCAGCATTTT. Translation gives CASSLGAGGPNQPQHF.

This chain links TRBV11-1 with TRBJ1-2; D is unclear. V shed 4 bases and J shed 8 bases, with 8 bases lying between them. CDR1 and CDR2 (germline): SGHAT, FQDESV (reference sequence). CDR3 length: 11 residues. The CDR3 protein is CASSSYRGYTF. The DNA of the CDR3 is TGTGCCAGCAGCTCCTATAGGGGCTACACCTTC.

CDR3 sequence reads: CASTPVRTAEAFF. CDR3 bases: TGTGCCAGCACCCCTGTCCGGACAGCTGAAGCTTTCTTT. This chain connects TRBV7-2 to TRBJ1-1, with TRBD1 as a possible D gene (6 bases). The CDR3 is made up of 13 amino acids. The V and J ends lost 7 bases and 6 bases respectively, with 15 bases between them. From germline, CDR1 is SGHTA and CDR2 FQGNSA.

This clone was recorded a few times. The V and J genes are TRBV30 and TRBJ2-3, with TRBD1 identical over 9 bases. With 5 bases clipped from V and 6 bases from J, the junction kept 0 bases outside the gene matches. This CDR3 contains 11 residues. The germline CDR1 and CDR2 sequences are GTSNPN and SVGIG (reference sequence). The CDR3 nucleotides are TGTGCCTGGGACAGGGGGGATACGCAGTATTTT. Its translation is CAWDRGDTQYF.

In this sample, this clone turned up a few times. CDR3 protein: CASSHPSTRGPVDEQFF. Written as DNA, the CDR3 is TGCGCCAGCAGCCATCCCTCCACCCGGGGTCCTGTGGATGAGCAGTTCTTC. J is TRBJ2-1 and V is TRBV4-1; tentatively, D is TRBD2 (5 bases). This CDR3 is 17 amino acids long. V lost 3 bases and J lost 8, with 23 bases in between. Germline CDR1 reads MGHRA; CDR2 reads YSYEKL.

The chain couples TRBV7-4 to TRBJ1-2; 7 bases agree with TRBD1. In germline, CDR1 is SGHVT, CDR2 SQSDAQ. The ends lost 8 bases at V and 0 bases at J; junction bases unmatched: 6. This CDR3 has 14 residues. The CDR3 DNA reads as TGTGCCAGCTCCCGAGGGACAGCTAACTATGGCTACACCTTC. Protein product: CASSRGTANYGYTF. Drawing the rest from reference TRBV7-4 and TRBJ1-2, the complete variable domain is GAGVSQSPRYKVAKRGRDVALRCDSISGHVTLYWYRQTLGQGSEVLTYSQSDAQRDKSGRPSGRFSAERPERSVSTLKIQRTEQGDSAVYLCASSRGTANYGYTFGSGTRLTVV.

This clone was picked up many times. The chain has TRBV7-2 and TRBJ1-1; D uncertain. Germline-derived CDR1 and CDR2 are SGHTA and FQGNSA. V gave up 5 bases and J gave up 9 bases, with 10 bases separating them. This CDR3 contains 11 residues. In nucleotides, the CDR3 is TGTGCCAGCAGCCCTTACGATCAAGCTTTCTTT. This sequence encodes CASSPYDQAFF.

The table lists this clone with a few counts. The chain uses TRBV18 and TRBJ2-1, with 7 bases that match TRBD1. Germline loops: CDR1 KGHSH, CDR2 LQKENI. The CDR3 has 15 amino acids. Losses at the gene ends were 6 bases for V and 8 bases for J; bases not matched to a gene: 13. The CDR3 loop is CASSTRRTGTDEQFF. As DNA, the CDR3 is TGTGCCAGCTCGACGCGACGCACAGGGACAGATGAGCAGTTCTTC.

This clone was recorded at least ten times. This chain's CDR3 is CASSGLNDEQFF. DNA for the CDR3: TGTGCCAGCAGCGGCTTGAATGATGAGCAGTTCTTC. The chain combines TRBV9 with TRBJ2-1; no reliable D call. The CDR3 consists of 12 residues. CDR1 is SGDLS, CDR2 YYNGEE, per germline. V lost 3 bases and J 8 bases, leaving 9 bases between the germline ends.

The V and J genes are TRBV27 and TRBJ2-2; the D is unclear. Trimming pared 5 bases from V and 7 bases from J, leaving 23 bases between. In germline, CDR1 is MNHEY, CDR2 SMNVEV (reference sequence). The length of the CDR3 is 17 residues. CDR3 DNA: TGTGCCAGCAGTCCCTCTCTGACAATGGCAGCCATCGGGGAGCTGTTTTTT. This encodes CASSPSLTMAAIGELFF.